These 2 T cell receptor beta chains were sequenced from one sample in a study of T-cell memory formation after mild COVID-19. TCRdb re-derived calls from the 5' RACE reads in MiXCR, one entry per CDR3 protein. The data contain 550,000 to 650,000 distinct CDR3 sequences, roughly 17% of them seen just once; the ten biggest clones take up about 8.1%. Sample: PBMCs or a T cell subset sorted from them (not recorded which). These receptors were taken from an adult woman who had mild COVID-19 (a few samples of this study predate the infection). Cell type and time point are not known.

In its sample, this clonotype was seen a few times. The rearrangement joins TRBV6-2 or TRBV6-3 to TRBJ2-7; 7 bases fit TRBD1. The CDR3 sequence is 12 residues long. The trim removed 10 bases at V and 6 bases at J, leaving 9 bases unmatched. CDR1 MNHEY and CDR2 SVGEGT come from the germline V gene. CDR3 loop: CAIRRDRVEQYF. CDR3 nucleotides: TGTGCCATCCGACGAGACAGGGTCGAGCAGTACTTC.

This clonotype was detected a few times. CDR3 in amino acids: CASSEGTSQYGYTF. Here the CDR3 DNA reads TGTGCCAGCAGTGAAGGCACAAGTCAGTATGGCTACACCTTC. The chain uses TRBV2 and TRBJ1-2, with D unresolved. V was trimmed by 1 base and J by 5 bases, leaving 11 bases between them. Per the germline V gene, CDR1 is SNHLY and CDR2 is FYNNEI. The length of the CDR3 is 14 residues.